This entry lists 30 T cell receptor beta chains sequenced from one sample in a study of cytomegalovirus exposure and HLA in healthy donors listed by TCRdb under 2017. Libraries came from the immunoSEQ multiplex PCR assay. For the multiplex PCR, a mixture combining 60 forward primers for TCR Vbeta segments and 13 reverse primers for TCR Jbeta segments was used. This is the immuneACCESS table as TCRdb keeps it, with only in-frame sequences that have V and J called. A part of the clones is gone; compared with another copy, unresolved V genes explain less than half, and the rest is unexplained. The table for this sample lists about 160,000 clones; 60% to 80% of them were counted only once. The ten largest clones capture about 3.8% of the sample. The sequencing input was PBMCs. The receptors were sampled from a man between 25 and 39 years old in good health and CMV-seropositive.

This clone has only one observation. The chain recombines TRBV5-1 with TRBJ2-1, with 8 bases identical to TRBD2. Germline CDR1 SGHRS, CDR2 YFSETQ. The V and J ends lost 0 bases and 4 bases, in that order; junction bases with no gene match: 3. There are 15 residues in the CDR3. The CDR3 is CASSLDAGGYNEQFF. DNA for the CDR3: TGCGCCAGCAGCTTGGATGCGGGGGGATACAATGAGCAGTTCTTC.

The V call is TRBV29-1, the J call TRBJ2-7; D might be TRBD1 (6 bases). The V end was cut by 3 bases, the J end by 0 bases, with 9 bases between. Germline V gives CDR1 SQVTM, CDR2 ANQGSEA. This CDR3 has 13 amino acids. The CDR3 coding sequence is TGCAGCGTTGAGGGGGCAAACTCCTACGAGCAGTACTTC. Residues: CSVEGANSYEQYF.

This clone was found a few times. The chain joins TRBV2 to TRBJ2-7; 12 nucleotides match TRBD2. Losses at the gene ends were 6 bases for V and 3 bases for J; bases not matched to a gene: 6. The germline V gene has CDR1 SNHLY and CDR2 FYNNEI. This CDR3 region has 15 residues. As DNA, the CDR3 is TGTGCCAGCAGGTTAACTAGCGGGGGGCACTACGAGCAGTACTTC. Protein: CASRLTSGGHYEQYF.

V gene TRBV6-5 combines with J gene TRBJ2-7, with 7 bases that match TRBD1. V lost 2 bases and J lost 0; bases outside the gene matches: 1. CDR1 and CDR2 (germline): MNHEY, SVGAGI. CDR3 length: 14 residues. DNA of the CDR3: TGTGCCAGCAGTTACGCAGGGGGCTCCTACGAGCAGTACTTC. Translated: CASSYAGGSYEQYF.

V and J are TRBV5-1 and TRBJ2-5; D gene uncertain. This CDR3 is built from 13 residues. Germline values: CDR1 SGHRS, CDR2 YFSETQ. Trimming removed 0 bases at V and 3 bases at J, with 6 bases between. For the CDR3, the DNA is TGCGCCAGCAGCTTGGCCCCTGAAGAGACCCAGTACTTC. This codes for CASSLAPEETQYF. Full variable domain (outside the CDR3, taken from reference TRBV5-1 and TRBJ2-5): KAGVTQTPRYLIKTRGQQVTLSCSPISGHRSVSWYQQTPGQGLQFLFEYFSETQRNKGNFPGRFSGRQFSNSRSEMNVSTLELGDSALYLCASSLAPEETQYFGPGTRLLVL.

The V and J genes are TRBV30 and TRBJ1-5; possibly TRBD1 for D (5 bases). With 2 bases removed from V and 1 base from J, the gap between germline ends came to 18 bases. This CDR3 comprises 17 residues. The V gene's germline CDR1 is GTSNPN and CDR2 SVGIG (reference sequence). CDR3 nucleotide sequence: TGTGCCTGGAGTCACTCGCGGGGGATGAGGAGCAATCAGCCCCAGCATTTT. Translating it yields CAWSHSRGMRSNQPQHF.

This clone was seen a single time. This chain joins TRBV9 and TRBJ1-2; D is undetermined. CDR3 length: 15 amino acids. From germline, CDR1 is SGDLS and CDR2 YYNGEE. The V end lost 3 bases, the J end lost 0 bases, and 12 bases lay between the germline ends. The CDR3: CASSDGERTNYGYTF. The CDR3 DNA sequence: TGTGCCAGCAGCGACGGGGAGCGGACTAACTATGGCTACACCTTC.

This chain connects TRBV7-9 to TRBJ1-1; weak D call: TRBD1 (5 bases). Germline V lookup: CDR1 SEHNR, CDR2 FQNEAQ (reference sequence). This CDR3 region has 14 residues. Trimming cost V 4 bases and J 4 bases, with 13 bases left between them. CDR3: CASSSRQGGTEAFF. The CDR3 coding sequence is TGTGCCAGCAGCTCCCGTCAGGGCGGCACTGAAGCTTTCTTT.

V is TRBV15 and J is TRBJ1-2; TRBD1 matches 10 bases. The germline V gene has CDR1 LNHNV and CDR2 YYDKDF (reference sequence). V gave up 5 bases and J gave up 8 bases; unmatched junction bases: 5. The CDR3 spans 13 residues. In DNA, the CDR3 is TGTGCCACCAGCCGGGACAGGGGTGACGGCTACACCTTC. Translating it yields CATSRDRGDGYTF.

V usage is TRBV2 and J usage is TRBJ1-5; 8 bases match TRBD1. Germline V gene lookup returns CDR1 SNHLY and CDR2 FYNNEI. The CDR3 has 14 amino acids. The trim removed 3 bases at V and 4 bases at J, leaving 2 bases unmatched. The CDR3 nucleotides are TGTGCCAGCAGTGAGGACAGGGCTAATCAGCCCCAGCATTTT. Translated, it gives CASSEDRANQPQHF.

The rearrangement joins TRBV4-1 to TRBJ2-5; the D gene is possibly TRBD1 (6 bases). Per germline, CDR1 MGHRA and CDR2 YSYEKL. V was clipped by 4 bases and J by 1 base, with 16 bases between them. This CDR3 contains 16 residues. CDR3 amino acids: CASSRTQGIFQETQYF. The DNA of the CDR3 is TGCGCCAGCAGCCGAACACAGGGAATTTTCCAAGAGACCCAGTACTTC.

The chain has TRBV15 and TRBJ2-5; D remains unclear. CDR1 is LNHNV, CDR2 YYDKDF, per germline (reference sequence). Trimming pared 2 bases from V and 5 bases from J, leaving 9 bases between. CDR3 size: 13 residues. CDR3 amino acids: CATSRQTRETQYF. The DNA for the CDR3 is TGTGCCACCAGCAGACAAACCCGGGAGACCCAGTACTTC.

The chain employs TRBV11-3 and TRBJ2-7; TRBD1 matches at 7 bases. After removal of 0 bases from V and 3 bases from J, the junction contained 2 bases not matched to a gene. The CDR3 length is 14 residues. Per germline, CDR1 SGHNT and CDR2 YENEEA. This CDR3 reads CASSLEGTDYEQYF. The CDR3 DNA is TGTGCCAGCAGCTTAGAAGGGACAGACTACGAGCAGTACTTC.

The chain carries TRBV7-7 and TRBJ2-3; D may be TRBD2 (6 bases). Deletions cut 2 bases from V and 3 bases from J, with 12 bases between. The CDR3 covers 15 residues. Germline CDR1 SSHAT, CDR2 FNYEAQ (reference sequence). The DNA for the CDR3 is TGTGCCAGCAGCTTACTAGCGTCTTCGACAGATACGCAGTATTTT. Its protein product is CASSLLASSTDTQYF.

The chain has TRBV7-9 and TRBJ1-4, with D maybe TRBD1 (5 bases). The CDR3 covers 15 residues. Germline assignment: CDR1 SEHNR and CDR2 FQNEAQ (reference sequence). V was cut by 5 bases and J by 8 bases, with 18 bases left in between. The CDR3, as DNA: TGTGCCAGCAGCGCTCGCGGAGGGGTAGGAGAAAAACTGTTTTTT. Its translation: CASSARGGVGEKLFF.

The chain carries TRBV28 and TRBJ1-1, with TRBD1 matching 10 bases. The J segment lost 1 base and the V segment lost 6 bases, leaving 11 bases of the junction unmatched. Germline assignment: CDR1 MDHEN and CDR2 SYDVKM. This CDR3 region has 17 residues. CDR3: CASSYRIWDRGNTEAFF. The CDR3 bases are TGTGCCAGCAGCTATAGAATATGGGACAGGGGGAACACTGAAGCTTTCTTT.

The genes are TRBV7-9 and TRBJ2-7; 8 nucleotides match TRBD1. This CDR3 contains 15 residues. Germline V gives CDR1 SEHNR, CDR2 FQNEAQ (reference sequence). V was clipped by 1 base and J by 6 bases; unmatched bases: 8. The CDR3 loop is CASSLGYRGSPEQYF. For the CDR3, the DNA is TGTGCCAGCAGCTTAGGGTACAGGGGGAGCCCCGAGCAGTACTTC.

The CDR3 here is CASSDTLGTQYF. The CDR3 DNA sequence: TGTGCCAGCAGCGACACATTGGGGACCCAGTACTTC. The chain uses TRBV7-7 and TRBJ2-5; D gene unclear. CDR1 is SSHAT, CDR2 FNYEAQ, per germline (reference sequence). Trimming took off 5 bases at V and 7 bases at J, with 11 bases between the two ends. There are 12 residues in the CDR3.

The chain has TRBV7-3 and TRBJ2-5; TRBD1 is a possible D gene (6 bases). The germline V and J ends were trimmed by 1 base and 5 bases, with 17 bases remaining between them. Germline assignment: CDR1 SGHTA and CDR2 FQGTGA. This CDR3 is 16 amino acids long. CDR3 sequence reads: CASSLRTTGIGETQYF. Here the CDR3 DNA reads TGTGCCAGCAGCTTAAGGACGACAGGCATTGGGGAGACCCAGTACTTC.

The genes are TRBV6-5 and TRBJ2-2; 11 bases fit TRBD2. Losses at the gene ends were 4 bases for V and 4 bases for J; bases not matched to a gene: 5. The germline V gene has CDR1 MNHEY and CDR2 SVGAGI. The CDR3 has 16 residues. The CDR3: CASSWFLAGGTGELFF. For the CDR3, the DNA is TGTGCCAGCAGTTGGTTTCTAGCGGGGGGCACCGGGGAGCTGTTTTTT.

Only a few counts were recorded for this clone. V and J are TRBV5-4 and TRBJ2-3; 13 positions agree with TRBD2. CDR3 length: 16 residues. Germline CDR1 reads SGHNT; CDR2 reads YYREEE (reference sequence). Losses at the gene ends were 4 bases for V and 4 bases for J; bases not matched to a gene: 6. The CDR3 sequence: CASSLKLAGGPDTQYF. The CDR3 coding sequence is TGTGCCAGCAGCCTCAAACTAGCGGGGGGGCCAGATACGCAGTATTTT.

The chain links TRBV5-4 to TRBJ1-4; D uncertain. This CDR3 region has 13 residues. V was pared by 0 bases and J by 6 bases, with 6 bases between. Germline lookup yields CDR1 SGHNT and CDR2 YYREEE (reference sequence). The CDR3 DNA reads as TGTGCCAGCAGCTTGGCTGGAGATGAAAAACTGTTTTTT. It is translated as CASSLAGDEKLFF.

This clone occurred once. V and J are TRBV2 and TRBJ1-2; 9 bases fit TRBD1. The CDR3 runs to 14 residues. The J segment lost 4 bases and the V segment lost 3 bases, leaving 3 bases of the junction unmatched. Per the germline V gene, CDR1 is SNHLY and CDR2 is FYNNEI. The CDR3 protein is CASSEDRGGYGYTF. The CDR3, as DNA: TGTGCCAGCAGTGAGGACAGGGGTGGCTATGGCTACACCTTC.

The chain has TRBV5-1 and TRBJ2-1; 9 bases are shared with TRBD1. CDR1 is SGHRS, CDR2 YFSETQ, per germline. The CDR3 contains 14 residues. V gave up 0 bases and J gave up 6 bases; unmatched junction bases: 1. This chain's CDR3 is CASSLGDRANEQFF. The CDR3 region has the DNA TGCGCCAGCAGCTTGGGGGACAGGGCCAATGAGCAGTTCTTC.

In its sample, this clone was seen once. This chain links TRBV5-5 with TRBJ2-3, with D possibly being TRBD1 (5 bases). From germline, CDR1 is SGHKS and CDR2 YYEKEE (reference sequence). Trimming removed 5 bases at V and 0 bases at J, with 7 bases between. There are 13 residues in the CDR3. CDR3 sequence: CASSSGSTDTQYF. CDR3 sequence (DNA): TGTGCCAGCAGTTCAGGGAGCACAGATACGCAGTATTTT.

V is TRBV7-9 and J is TRBJ2-6; D remains unclear. The CDR3 is 17 amino acids. Germline values: CDR1 SEHNR, CDR2 FQNEAQ (reference sequence). Trimming took off 1 base at V and 0 bases at J, with 10 bases between the two ends. The CDR3: CASSLGPGNSGANVLTF. The CDR3 nucleotides read TGTGCCAGCAGCTTAGGTCCAGGAAACTCTGGGGCCAACGTCCTGACTTTC.

V gene TRBV29-1 combines with J gene TRBJ1-6, with 8 bases lining up with TRBD1. The V segment lost 6 bases and the J segment 6 bases; nucleotides outside the gene matches: 4. The CDR3 length is 13 residues. Germline assignment: CDR1 SQVTM and CDR2 ANQGSEA. The CDR3 DNA is TGCAGCGTGGGACAGGAGATTAATTCACCCCTCCACTTT. It codes for CSVGQEINSPLHF.

V usage is TRBV5-1 and J usage is TRBJ2-3; a possible D gene is TRBD1 (5 bases). The CDR3 is made up of 14 amino acids. The ends were cut back, 4 bases at V and 2 bases at J, with 11 bases in the middle. Germline CDR1 and CDR2: SGHRS and YFSETQ. As DNA, the CDR3 is TGCGCCAGCAGCGAGACAGTTTACACAGATACGCAGTATTTT. This encodes CASSETVYTDTQYF. The complete variable domain, with remaining parts taken from reference TRBV5-1 and TRBJ2-3, reads KAGVTQTPRYLIKTRGQQVTLSCSPISGHRSVSWYQQTPGQGLQFLFEYFSETQRNKGNFPGRFSGRQFSNSRSEMNVSTLELGDSALYLCASSETVYTDTQYFGPGTRLTVL.

CDR3 in DNA: TGTGCCAGCAGCTCCGCGACAGGGCGGGCCGGGGAGCTGTTTTTT. Translation gives CASSSATGRAGELFF. V usage is TRBV7-9 and J usage is TRBJ2-2; 7 nucleotides align to TRBD1. Germline assignment: CDR1 SEHNR and CDR2 FQNEAQ (reference sequence). Unmatched junction bases numbered 8, after V lost 4 bases and J lost 6 bases. The CDR3 has 15 residues.

The V call is TRBV30, the J call TRBJ1-1, with D tentatively TRBD1 (5 bases). Germline CDR1 is GTSNPN and CDR2 is SVGIG (reference sequence). V dropped 4 bases and J dropped 9 bases, with 12 bases sitting between them. The CDR3 has 11 residues. For the CDR3, the DNA is TGTGCCTGGACCGAGGGGAGGAAAGCTTTCTTT. Its protein is CAWTEGRKAFF.